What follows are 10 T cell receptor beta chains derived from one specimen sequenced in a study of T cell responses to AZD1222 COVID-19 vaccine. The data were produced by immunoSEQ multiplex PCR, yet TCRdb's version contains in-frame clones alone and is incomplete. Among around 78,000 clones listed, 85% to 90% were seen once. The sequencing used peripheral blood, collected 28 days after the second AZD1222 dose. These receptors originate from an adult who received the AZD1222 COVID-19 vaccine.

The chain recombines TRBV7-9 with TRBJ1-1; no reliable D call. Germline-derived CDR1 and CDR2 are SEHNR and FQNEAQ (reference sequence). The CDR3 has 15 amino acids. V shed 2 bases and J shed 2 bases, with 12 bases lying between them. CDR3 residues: CASSLIAVRNTEAFF. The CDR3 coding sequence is TGTGCCAGCAGCTTAATCGCGGTGAGAAACACTGAAGCTTTCTTT.

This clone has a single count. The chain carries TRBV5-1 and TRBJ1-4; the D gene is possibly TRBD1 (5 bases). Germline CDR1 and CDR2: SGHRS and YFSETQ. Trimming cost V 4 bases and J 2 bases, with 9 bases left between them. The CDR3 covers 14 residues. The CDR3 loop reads CASSHPGTNEKLFF. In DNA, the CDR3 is TGCGCCAGCAGCCATCCAGGGACTAATGAAAAACTGTTTTTT.

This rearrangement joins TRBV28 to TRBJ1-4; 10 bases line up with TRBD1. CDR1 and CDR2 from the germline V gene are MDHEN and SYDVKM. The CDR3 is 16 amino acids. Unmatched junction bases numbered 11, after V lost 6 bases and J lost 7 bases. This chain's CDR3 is CASSPHRQGASEKLFF. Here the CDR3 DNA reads TGTGCCAGCAGCCCCCACCGACAGGGGGCGAGTGAAAAACTGTTTTTT. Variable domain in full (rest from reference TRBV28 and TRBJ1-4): DVKVTQSSRYLVKRTGEKVFLECVQDMDHENMFWYRQDPGLGLRLIYFSYDVKMKEKGDIPEGYSVSREKKERFSLILESASTNQTSMYLCASSPHRQGASEKLFFGSGTQLSVL.

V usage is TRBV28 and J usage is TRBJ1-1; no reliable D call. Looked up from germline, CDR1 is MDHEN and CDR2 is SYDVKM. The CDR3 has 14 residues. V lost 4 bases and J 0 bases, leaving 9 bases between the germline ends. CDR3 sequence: CASSSGRMNTEAFF. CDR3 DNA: TGTGCCAGCAGTTCCGGACGGATGAACACTGAAGCTTTCTTT.

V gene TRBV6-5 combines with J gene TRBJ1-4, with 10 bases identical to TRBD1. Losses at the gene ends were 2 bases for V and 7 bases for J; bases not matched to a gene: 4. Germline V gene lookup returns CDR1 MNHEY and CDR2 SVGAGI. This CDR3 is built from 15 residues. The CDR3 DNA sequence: TGTGCCAGCAGTTACACGAGGGACAGGGGTGAAAAACTGTTTTTT. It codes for CASSYTRDRGEKLFF.

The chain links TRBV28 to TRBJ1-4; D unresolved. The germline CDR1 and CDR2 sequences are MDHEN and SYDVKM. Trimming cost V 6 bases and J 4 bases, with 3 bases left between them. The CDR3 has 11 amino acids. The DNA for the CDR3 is TGTGCCAGCAGCCTTAATGAAAAACTGTTTTTT. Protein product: CASSLNEKLFF.

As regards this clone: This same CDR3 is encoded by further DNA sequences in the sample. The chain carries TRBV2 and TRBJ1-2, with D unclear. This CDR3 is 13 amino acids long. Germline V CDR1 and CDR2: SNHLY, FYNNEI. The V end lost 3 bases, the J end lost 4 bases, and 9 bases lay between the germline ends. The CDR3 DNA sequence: TGTGCCAGCAGTGATCTGGGAACCTATGGCTACACCTTC. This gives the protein CASSDLGTYGYTF.

The CDR3 DNA is TGTGCCAGCAGTTTATCCGCAGCCCAAGAGACCCAGTACTTC. It codes for CASSLSAAQETQYF. The rearrangement uses TRBV28 and TRBJ2-5, with D uncertain. The CDR3 runs to 14 residues. Trimming stripped 1 base from V and 1 base from J, with 7 bases between. The V gene's germline CDR1 is MDHEN and CDR2 SYDVKM.

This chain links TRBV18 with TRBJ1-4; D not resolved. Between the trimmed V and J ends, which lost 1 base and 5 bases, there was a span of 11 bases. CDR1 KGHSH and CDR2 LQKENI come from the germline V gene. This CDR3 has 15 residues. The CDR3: CASSPRMTENEKLFF. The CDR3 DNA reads TGTGCCAGCTCACCACGTATGACTGAAAATGAAAAACTGTTTTTT.

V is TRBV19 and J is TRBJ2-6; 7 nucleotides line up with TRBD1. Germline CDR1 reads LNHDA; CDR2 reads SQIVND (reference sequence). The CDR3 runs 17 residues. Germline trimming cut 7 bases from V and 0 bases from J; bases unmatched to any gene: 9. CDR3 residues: CASTIDRASSGANVLTF. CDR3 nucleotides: TGTGCCAGTACAATCGACAGGGCAAGCTCTGGGGCCAACGTCCTGACTTTC.